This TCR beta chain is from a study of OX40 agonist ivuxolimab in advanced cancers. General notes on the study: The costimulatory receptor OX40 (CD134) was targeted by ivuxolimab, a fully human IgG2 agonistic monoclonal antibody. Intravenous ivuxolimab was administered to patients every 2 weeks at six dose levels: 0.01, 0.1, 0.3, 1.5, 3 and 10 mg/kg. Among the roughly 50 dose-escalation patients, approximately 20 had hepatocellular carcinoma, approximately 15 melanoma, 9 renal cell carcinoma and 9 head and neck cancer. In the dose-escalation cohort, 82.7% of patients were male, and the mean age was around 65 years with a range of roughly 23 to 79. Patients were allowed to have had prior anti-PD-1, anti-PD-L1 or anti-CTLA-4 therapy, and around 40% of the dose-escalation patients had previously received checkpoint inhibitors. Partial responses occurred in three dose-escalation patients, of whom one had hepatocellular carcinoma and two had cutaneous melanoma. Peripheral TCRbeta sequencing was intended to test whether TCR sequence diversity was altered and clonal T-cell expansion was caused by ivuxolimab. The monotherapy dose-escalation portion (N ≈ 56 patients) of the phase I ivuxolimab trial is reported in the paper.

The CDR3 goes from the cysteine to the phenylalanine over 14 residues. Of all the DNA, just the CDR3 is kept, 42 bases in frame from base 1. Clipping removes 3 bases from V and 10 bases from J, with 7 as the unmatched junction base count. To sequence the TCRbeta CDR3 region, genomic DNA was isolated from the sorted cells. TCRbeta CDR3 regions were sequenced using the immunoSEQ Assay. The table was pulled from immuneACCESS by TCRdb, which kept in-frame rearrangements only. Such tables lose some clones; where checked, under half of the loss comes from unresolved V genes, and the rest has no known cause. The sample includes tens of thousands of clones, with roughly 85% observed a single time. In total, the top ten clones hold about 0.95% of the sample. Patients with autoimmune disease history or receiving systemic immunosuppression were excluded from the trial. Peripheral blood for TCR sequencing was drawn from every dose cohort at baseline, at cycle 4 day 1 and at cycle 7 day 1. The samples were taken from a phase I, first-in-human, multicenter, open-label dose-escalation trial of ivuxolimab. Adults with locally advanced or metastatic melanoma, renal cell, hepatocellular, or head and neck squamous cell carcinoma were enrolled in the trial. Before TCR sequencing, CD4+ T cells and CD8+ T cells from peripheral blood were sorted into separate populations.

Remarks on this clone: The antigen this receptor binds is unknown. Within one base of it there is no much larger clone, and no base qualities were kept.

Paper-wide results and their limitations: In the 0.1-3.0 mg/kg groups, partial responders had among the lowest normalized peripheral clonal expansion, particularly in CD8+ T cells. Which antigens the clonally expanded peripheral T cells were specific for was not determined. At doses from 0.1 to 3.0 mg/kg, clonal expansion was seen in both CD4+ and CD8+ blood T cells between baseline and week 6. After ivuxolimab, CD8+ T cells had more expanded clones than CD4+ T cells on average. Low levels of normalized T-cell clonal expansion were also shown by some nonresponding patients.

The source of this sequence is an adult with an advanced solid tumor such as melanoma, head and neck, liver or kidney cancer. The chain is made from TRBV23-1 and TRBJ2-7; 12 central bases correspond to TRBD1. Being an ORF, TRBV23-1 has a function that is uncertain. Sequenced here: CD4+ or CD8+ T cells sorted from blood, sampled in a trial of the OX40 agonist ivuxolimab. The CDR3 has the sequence CASSQGDRGQDQYF. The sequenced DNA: TGCGCCAGCAGTCAGGGGGACAGGGGGCAGGACCAGTACTTC.